This TCR beta chain originates from a study of OX40 agonist ivuxolimab in advanced cancers. With regard to the full study: Ivuxolimab was a fully human IgG2 agonistic monoclonal antibody targeting the costimulatory receptor OX40 (CD134). Peripheral TCRbeta sequencing aimed to test whether ivuxolimab altered TCR sequence diversity and caused clonal T-cell expansion. The paper describes the monotherapy dose-escalation part (N = 52 patients) of the phase I trial of ivuxolimab. In the dose-escalation cohort, around four fifths of patients were male, and the mean age was roughly 60 years with a range of about 20 to 90. Partial responses occurred in three dose-escalation patients, of whom one had hepatocellular carcinoma and two had cutaneous melanoma. Intravenous ivuxolimab was administered to patients every 2 weeks at six dose levels: 0.01, 0.1, 0.3, 1.5, 3 and 10 mg/kg. Of the roughly 51 patients in dose escalation, around 20 had hepatocellular carcinoma, about 15 had melanoma, 9 had renal cell carcinoma and 9 had head and neck cancer. Prior anti-PD-1, anti-PD-L1 or anti-CTLA-4 therapy was permitted, and checkpoint inhibitors had been received by about two fifths of dose-escalation patients.

This clone appeared a single time. The clone's antigen remains unknown. Within one base of it there is no much larger clone, and no base qualities were kept. Patients with autoimmune disease history or receiving systemic immunosuppression were excluded from the trial. Peripheral blood for TCR sequencing was collected from all dose cohorts at baseline, on cycle 4 day 1, and on cycle 7 day 1. The samples were drawn from a first-in-human, open-label, multicenter phase I dose-escalation trial of ivuxolimab. Adults with locally advanced or metastatic melanoma, renal cell, hepatocellular, or head and neck squamous cell carcinoma were enrolled in the trial. Before TCR sequencing, CD4+ T cells and CD8+ T cells from peripheral blood were sorted into separate populations. The investigation overall reported the following: Clonal expansion of both CD4+ and CD8+ blood T cells was observed from baseline to week 6 at doses 0.1 to 3.0 mg/kg. The antigen specificity of the clonally expanded peripheral T cells was not determined. Low levels of normalized T-cell clonal expansion were also shown by some nonresponding patients. After ivuxolimab, expanded clones were on average more numerous among CD8+ T cells than among CD4+ T cells. In the 0.1-3.0 mg/kg groups, partial responders had among the lowest normalized peripheral clonal expansion, particularly in CD8+ T cells.

The CDR3 covers 15 residues, taking in both the cysteine and the phenylalanine. Only the CDR3 part of the read is kept: 45 bases, read in frame from the first base. The germline V gene sets CDR1 to MGHDK and CDR2 to SYGVNS. From V the trimming removes 3 bases and from J it removes 8 bases, while the gene matches leave 11 bases of the junction unaccounted for. Genomic DNA was isolated from the sorted cells so that the TCRbeta CDR3 region could be sequenced. The immunoSEQ Assay was used for sequencing of TCRbeta CDR3 regions. TCRdb mirrors the immuneACCESS table, restricted to in-frame sequences. Some clones are absent from its copies; in checked studies, under half trace to an unresolved V gene, and the reason for the others is unknown. This sample comprises about 80,000 clones, roughly 87% of them detected only once. The ten largest account for more than 0.3% of the sample.

Source: CD4+ or CD8+ T cells sorted from blood, taken in a trial of the OX40 agonist ivuxolimab. Rearrangement joined TRBV25-1 to TRBJ1-2, and 8 junctional nucleotides match TRBD1. This TCR derives from an adult with an advanced solid tumor such as melanoma, head and neck, liver or kidney cancer. The nucleotide sequence is TGTGCCAGCAGTGATTTAGGGCAGGGGGCAGGGGGCTACACCTTC. Its protein is CASSDLGQGAGGYTF.